The clone carrying this T cell receptor beta chain was counted between two and nine times. Its antigen is not identified. Germline V gene data show CDR1 as MDHEN and CDR2 as SYDVKM. Trimming removed 5 bases at V and 3 bases at J, with 16 bases between. This CDR3 region has 15 residues. These data are taken from a study of response to subunit inactivated influenza vaccine. Overall study results and limits: It was the authors' suggestion that each seasonal influenza vaccination recruits few new T cells.

TCRdb used MiXCR to reprocess the RT-PCR reads, holding one entry per CDR3 protein. The sample lists 530,000 or so distinct CDR3 sequences; roughly 23% were seen once. Sequenced material: CD4+ T cells sorted from PBMCs, taken 5 days after vaccination. The TCR was taken from a man aged 45 to 65 who received an inactivated influenza vaccine. The chain couples TRBV28 to TRBJ2-5; D possibly corresponds to TRBD2 (6 bases). CDR3 sequence (DNA): TGTGCCAGCAGTCCGCTGACTAGACCAGAAGAGACCCAGTACTTC. Its translation: CASSPLTRPEETQYF.